This T cell receptor (beta chain) stems from a study of a mutant IDH1 vaccine in newly diagnosed glioma. Overall study: Former treatment meant radiotherapy, temozolomide, or both; the majority had gotten both. Study outcomes and limitations: Induction of immune responses by the vaccine occurred in about 95% of patients. Pseudoprogression seemed unrelated to changes in top peripheral T cell clonotypes.

Profiling relied on immunoSEQ multiplex PCR, and the TCRdb table lists in-frame clones only, not all of them. The sample lists tens of thousands of clones; 79% were seen once. Time point indicated: baseline, week 1 (first vaccination visit). Specified treatment: pre-vaccination baseline after standard-of-care therapy. Of note for this clone: The antigen is not known.

V lost 5 bases and J lost 2, with 8 bases in between. The CDR3 loop spans 13 amino acids. Germline V CDR1 and CDR2: SGHTA, FQGNSA. The V call is TRBV7-2, the J call TRBJ2-3; D unresolved. The receptor was derived from a middle-aged man with glioma. The input for sequencing was PBMCs, taken from a glioma patient treated with radiotherapy, temozolomide or both. This CDR3 is CASSVQFTDTQYF. The CDR3 DNA reads as TGTGCCAGCAGCGTCCAATTCACAGATACGCAGTATTTT.